These T cell receptor beta chains were read from a single sample in a study of T cell responses to AZD1222 COVID-19 vaccine. Only in-frame clones appear in the TCRdb table, and some are missing; sequencing was by immunoSEQ multiplex PCR. The sample shows 130,000 to 150,000 clones, roughly 90% of them seen only once. This sample comprised peripheral blood, obtained on day 0 of AZD1222 vaccination. These receptors all come from an adult in good health. The CDR3 runs from the conserved cysteine through the conserved F or W. D genes are given only for firm matches. Clone size, where shown, is once, few, many, or a class for clones that have expanded.

v_call: TRBV27
d_call: TRBD1
j_call: TRBJ1-2
clone_size: NA
cdr3_aa: CASSLRGQGNGYTF
cdr3_nt: TGTGCCAGCAGTTTACGGGGACAGGGGAATGGCTACACCTTC

v_call: TRBV7-9
d_call: NA
j_call: TRBJ2-1
clone_size: NA
cdr3_aa: CASSPTYKGHNEQFF
cdr3_nt: TGTGCCAGCAGCCCCACGTATAAAGGGCACAATGAGCAGTTCTTC

v_call: TRBV19
d_call: NA
j_call: TRBJ2-7
clone_size: NA
cdr3_aa: CASSIVGQGQYF
cdr3_nt: TGTGCCAGTAGTATAGTTGGCCAGGGTCAGTACTTC

v_call: TRBV19
d_call: TRBD1
j_call: TRBJ1-2
clone_size: NA
cdr3_aa: CASQAIDRGNGYTF
cdr3_nt: TGTGCCAGCCAGGCGATTGACAGGGGGAATGGCTACACCTTC

v_call: TRBV7-2
d_call: TRBD1
j_call: TRBJ2-7
clone_size: NA
cdr3_aa: CASSLRDRGSEQYF
cdr3_nt: TGTGCCAGCAGCTTACGGGACAGGGGTTCCGAGCAGTACTTC

v_call: TRBV18
d_call: NA
j_call: TRBJ1-5
clone_size: NA
cdr3_aa: CASSPQGQDFGQPQHF
cdr3_nt: TGTGCCAGCTCCCCACAAGGACAAGATTTTGGACAGCCCCAGCATTTT

v_call: TRBV12-5
d_call: NA
j_call: TRBJ1-1
clone_size: NA
cdr3_aa: CASGQPPGHNTEAFF
cdr3_nt: TGTGCTAGTGGTCAACCTCCGGGACACAACACTGAAGCTTTCTTT

v_call: TRBV7-8
d_call: NA
j_call: TRBJ1-5
clone_size: NA
cdr3_aa: CASSSQGLEGSYQPQHF
cdr3_nt: TGTGCCAGCAGCTCACAGGGTCTTGAGGGTTCCTACCAGCCCCAGCATTTT

v_call: TRBV12-5
d_call: NA
j_call: TRBJ2-5
clone_size: once
cdr3_aa: CASGKTGDRAKETQYF
cdr3_nt: TGTGCTAGTGGCAAAACAGGCGACCGGGCTAAAGAGACCCAGTACTTC

v_call: TRBV21-1
d_call: NA
j_call: TRBJ2-2
clone_size: few
cdr3_aa: CASSKNPLRAGAGELFF
cdr3_nt: TGTGCCAGCAGCAAAAACCCGCTCAGGGCTGGCGCCGGGGAGCTGTTTTTT

v_call: TRBV5-1
d_call: TRBD1
j_call: TRBJ2-1
clone_size: once
cdr3_aa: CASSLSGTVSYNEQFF
cdr3_nt: TGCGCCAGCAGTTTGTCCGGGACAGTGTCCTACAATGAGCAGTTCTTC

v_call: TRBV15
d_call: NA
j_call: TRBJ2-3
clone_size: NA
cdr3_aa: CATSRNPGTSTDTQYF
cdr3_nt: TGTGCCACCAGCCGGAACCCCGGGACTAGCACAGATACGCAGTATTTT

v_call: TRBV6-2/TRBV6-3
d_call: TRBD2
j_call: TRBJ2-1
clone_size: NA
cdr3_aa: CASSSEREFNNEQFF
cdr3_nt: TGTGCCAGCAGTTCGGAGCGGGAGTTCAACAATGAGCAGTTCTTC

v_call: TRBV7-9
d_call: NA
j_call: TRBJ1-1
clone_size: few
cdr3_aa: CASSPLAGVKTEAFF
cdr3_nt: TGTGCCAGCAGCCCTCTGGCAGGGGTAAAGACTGAAGCTTTCTTT

v_call: TRBV9
d_call: NA
j_call: TRBJ2-7
clone_size: NA
cdr3_aa: CASSVAGGSGGSYEQYF
cdr3_nt: TGTGCCAGCAGCGTAGCTGGGGGTAGCGGAGGCTCCTACGAGCAGTACTTC

v_call: TRBV6-5
d_call: NA
j_call: TRBJ2-7
clone_size: NA
cdr3_aa: CASQLATSTYEQYF
cdr3_nt: TGTGCCAGCCAGCTAGCGACCTCAACCTACGAGCAGTACTTC

v_call: TRBV20-1
d_call: TRBD2
j_call: TRBJ2-7
clone_size: NA
cdr3_aa: CSASSGRASREQYF
cdr3_nt: TGCAGTGCTAGTAGCGGGAGGGCCTCTCGCGAGCAGTACTTC

v_call: TRBV4-2
d_call: NA
j_call: TRBJ1-4
clone_size: NA
cdr3_aa: CASSRAREEKLFF
cdr3_nt: TGTGCCAGCAGCCGGGCCCGGGAAGAAAAACTGTTTTTT

v_call: TRBV2
d_call: NA
j_call: TRBJ1-2
clone_size: NA
cdr3_aa: CASTSPRNYYGYTF
cdr3_nt: TGTGCCAGCACTAGCCCCAGGAATTACTATGGCTACACCTTC

v_call: TRBV29-1
d_call: NA
j_call: TRBJ2-5
clone_size: NA
cdr3_aa: CSVVVDSILQETQYF
cdr3_nt: TGCAGCGTTGTAGTGGACAGCATACTCCAAGAGACCCAGTACTTC

v_call: TRBV6-2/TRBV6-3
d_call: NA
j_call: TRBJ1-1
clone_size: NA
cdr3_aa: CASSHKARESFF
cdr3_nt: TGTGCCAGCAGTCATAAGGCCAGGGAGTCTTTCTTT

v_call: TRBV30
d_call: TRBD1
j_call: TRBJ1-4
clone_size: NA
cdr3_aa: CAWSLTGQTNEKLFF
cdr3_nt: TGTGCCTGGAGCCTAACGGGACAGACTAATGAAAAACTGTTTTTT

v_call: TRBV28
d_call: NA
j_call: TRBJ1-1
clone_size: once
cdr3_aa: CASSLGDPPEAFF
cdr3_nt: TGTGCCAGCAGTTTAGGGGACCCCCCCGAAGCTTTCTTT

v_call: TRBV5-1
d_call: TRBD1
j_call: TRBJ1-6
clone_size: NA
cdr3_aa: CASSDRDRGNSPLHF
cdr3_nt: TGCGCCAGCAGCGACCGGGACAGGGGAAATTCACCCCTCCACTTT

v_call: TRBV25-1
d_call: TRBD2
j_call: TRBJ2-2
clone_size: NA
cdr3_aa: CASSEWRGEELFF
cdr3_nt: TGTGCCAGCAGTGAATGGCGGGGGGAGGAGCTGTTTTTT

v_call: TRBV9
d_call: NA
j_call: TRBJ2-7
clone_size: NA
cdr3_aa: CASSERDAGYEQYF
cdr3_nt: TGTGCCAGCAGCGAACGGGACGCGGGCTACGAGCAGTACTTC

v_call: TRBV7-9
d_call: TRBD1
j_call: TRBJ1-5
clone_size: NA
cdr3_aa: CASSGGQGAQPQHF
cdr3_nt: TGTGCCAGCAGCGGGGGGCAGGGGGCACAGCCCCAGCATTTT

v_call: TRBV7-9
d_call: NA
j_call: TRBJ2-7
clone_size: once
cdr3_aa: CASRGEGSYEQYF
cdr3_nt: TGTGCCAGCAGGGGAGAGGGGTCCTACGAGCAGTACTTC

v_call: TRBV13
d_call: NA
j_call: TRBJ1-5
clone_size: NA
cdr3_aa: CASSLGQFNQPQHF
cdr3_nt: TGTGCCAGCAGCTTAGGACAGTTTAATCAGCCCCAGCATTTT